This T cell receptor beta chain came from a study of control samples from healthy donors and cancer patients. Method: immunoSEQ multiplex PCR; TCRdb's copy keeps in-frame clones and lacks some. Here the sample spans about 40,000 clones, roughly 90% being singletons. What was sequenced was blood. This TCR came from a woman aged 50 to 60 in good health.

The CDR3 sequence: CASSPRESSYNEQFF. CDR3 coding DNA: TGTGCCAGTAGTCCGAGGGAGAGCTCCTACAATGAGCAGTTCTTC. The rearrangement links TRBV19 to TRBJ2-1; TRBD2 might be the D (5 bases). The germline gives CDR1 LNHDA, CDR2 SQIVND (reference sequence). Deletions cut 5 bases from V and 0 bases from J, with 11 bases between. This CDR3 has 15 residues.